This T cell receptor beta chain was sequenced for a study of blood T cell repertoires in COVID-19. The protocol was immunoSEQ multiplex PCR, while the TCRdb copy is restricted to in-frame clones and leaves out a portion. The repertoire consists of approximately 500,000 clones, with roughly nine tenths occurring once and the leading ten covering 7.5% to 9%. The germline V gene encodes CDR1 SGHDT and CDR2 YYEEEE. Trimming took 7 bases from V and 3 from J, leaving 14 bases between them. The CDR3 has 13 residues. The rearrangement links TRBV5-6 to TRBJ2-7; possibly TRBD2 for D (6 bases). Sequencing used peripheral blood. The TCR originated in a woman in her forties or fifties with COVID-19, enrolled during active disease. The chain's CDR3 is CASARGIVYEQYF. Written as DNA, the CDR3 is TGTGCCAGCGCGCGCGGGATAGTCTACGAGCAGTACTTC.